This is a list of T cell receptor beta chains from one sample in a study of T-cell reconstitution after alpha-beta-depleted transplantation in children. TCRdb re-derived calls from the PCR reads in MiXCR, one entry per CDR3 protein. This sample has 530,000 or so distinct CDR3 sequences, with more than 20% found just once. Sequenced material: PBMCs, taken before TCRalphabeta/CD19-depleted stem cell transplant. These receptors came from a boy younger than two with Wiskott-Aldrich syndrome, due to receive a stem cell transplant. Both conserved end residues are part of each CDR3. D genes are given only for firm matches. Clone sizes are given selectively: once, few, many, or a class where the clone is expanded.

V gene	clone size	J gene	D gene	CDR3 protein	CDR3 DNA
TRBV7-9	.	TRBJ2-7	.	CASSFGQNTYEQYF	TGTGCCAGCAGCTTCGGACAGAACACCTACGAGCAGTACTTC
TRBV12-3/TRBV12-4	.	TRBJ2-6	TRBD1	CASSFTGGGANVLTF	TGTGCCAGCAGTTTCACAGGGGGTGGGGCCAACGTCCTGACTTTC
TRBV27	.	TRBJ2-1	TRBD2	CASSPRLAGDPYNEQFF	TGTGCCAGCAGTCCCAGACTAGCGGGAGACCCCTACAATGAGCAGTTCTTC
TRBV5-1	many	TRBJ2-2	TRBD2	CASSLDGTSGANTGELFF	TGCGCCAGCAGCTTGGACGGGACTAGCGGGGCGAACACCGGGGAGCTGTTTTTT
TRBV4-2	.	TRBJ2-1	TRBD2	CASSTGTSGSRSSYNEQFF	TGTGCCAGCAGCACCGGGACTAGCGGGAGCCGGAGCTCCTACAATGAGCAGTTCTTC
TRBV5-1	.	TRBJ2-2	.	CASSWLDLTGELFF	TGCGCCAGCAGCTGGCTAGACCTCACCGGGGAGCTGTTTTTT
TRBV10-3	.	TRBJ1-2	.	CAISESGGNTF	TGTGCCATCAGTGAGTCAGGAGGGAACACCTTC
TRBV7-2	many	TRBJ1-1	.	CASSLIGRVGAFF	TGTGCCAGCAGCTTAATTGGGAGGGTAGGAGCTTTCTTT
TRBV5-1	.	TRBJ2-5	.	CASSLDTGRGLETQYF	TGCGCCAGCAGCTTGGATACAGGCCGGGGATTGGAGACCCAGTACTTC
TRBV20-1	.	TRBJ2-7	TRBD1	CSAVRGPLMEQYF	TGCAGTGCAGTGAGGGGGCCCTTGATGGAGCAGTACTTC
TRBV5-1	few	TRBJ2-6	.	CASSLTASGANVLTF	TGCGCCAGCAGCTTGACCGCCTCTGGGGCCAACGTCCTGACTTTC
TRBV14	few	TRBJ1-2	.	CASSQAATIQYGYTF	TGTGCCAGCAGCCAGGCAGCCACTATCCAATATGGCTACACCTTC
TRBV20-1	.	TRBJ2-3	.	CSARVGERADTQYF	TGCAGTGCTAGAGTTGGGGAGAGGGCAGATACGCAGTATTTT
TRBV15	few	TRBJ2-3	.	CATSRSGPTDTQYF	TGTGCCACCAGCAGATCAGGCCCCACAGATACGCAGTATTTT